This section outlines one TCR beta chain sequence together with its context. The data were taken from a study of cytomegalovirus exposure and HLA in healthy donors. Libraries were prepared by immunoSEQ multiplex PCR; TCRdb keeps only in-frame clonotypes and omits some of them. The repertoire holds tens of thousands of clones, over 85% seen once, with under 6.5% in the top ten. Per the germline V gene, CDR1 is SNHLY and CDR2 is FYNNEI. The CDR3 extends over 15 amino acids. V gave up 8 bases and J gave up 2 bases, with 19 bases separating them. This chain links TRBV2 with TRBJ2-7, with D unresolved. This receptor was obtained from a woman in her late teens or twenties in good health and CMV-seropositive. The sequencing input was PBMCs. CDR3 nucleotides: TGTGCCAGCTTTCACCACGGAGTACCCCCCTACGAGCAGTACTTC. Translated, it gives CASFHHGVPPYEQYF. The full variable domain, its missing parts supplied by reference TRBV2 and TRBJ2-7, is EPEVTQTPSHQVTQMGQEVILRCVPISNHLYFYWYRQILGQKVEFLVSFYNNEISEKSEIFDDQFSVERPDGSNFTLKIRSTKLEDSAMYFCASFHHGVPPYEQYFGPGTRLTVT.